These T cell receptor beta chains were read from a single sample in a study of T cell responses to AZD1222 COVID-19 vaccine. This table comes from immunoSEQ multiplex PCR, and its TCRdb copy is limited to in-frame clones, with some not included. The profile covers roughly 95,000 clones, with around nine tenths appearing a single time and 3.1% taken by the ten largest. Sequencing used peripheral blood, obtained 28 days after the second AZD1222 dose. The receptors were gathered from an adult who received the AZD1222 COVID-19 vaccine. The CDR3 runs from the conserved cysteine through the conserved F or W. Fields, in order: V gene, clone size, J gene, D gene, CDR3 DNA, CDR3 protein. The D gene is left open where the match is weak. Clone size is given for some rows only: seen once, a few or many times, or a class if the clone is expanded.

TRBV7-9	NA	TRBJ1-1	NA	TGTGCCAGCAGCTCCAAATGGGGGGCCGACACTGAAGCTTTCTTT	CASSSKWGADTEAFF
TRBV9	NA	TRBJ2-3	TRBD1	TGTGCCAGTCAACAGGGGGCGGGCACAGATACGCAGTATTTT	CASQQGAGTDTQYF
TRBV4-3	NA	TRBJ2-7	NA	TGCGCCAGCAGCCAAGATGGGGCAGCCTCCTCCTACGAGCAGTACTTC	CASSQDGAASSYEQYF
TRBV6-5	NA	TRBJ1-2	NA	TGTGCCACCTCCCCGGCAGGTGCCCAAAACTATGGCTACACCTTC	CATSPAGAQNYGYTF
TRBV27	NA	TRBJ1-2	NA	TGTGCCAGCAGTCCCTCCACAAGGGCCAAAGGCTACACCTTC	CASSPSTRAKGYTF
TRBV6-1	NA	TRBJ2-7	TRBD1	TGTGCCAGCAGTGAAGCCTCAGGGGGCTACGGCGAGCAGTACTTC	CASSEASGGYGEQYF
TRBV18	NA	TRBJ1-5	NA	TGTGCCAGCTCACCCTCGGTCTCTAGCAATCAGCCCCAGCATTTT	CASSPSVSSNQPQHF
TRBV28	NA	TRBJ1-2	NA	TGTGCCAGCTCCTTTAAACTGGGAAGCTACACCTTC	CASSFKLGSYTF
TRBV7-2	NA	TRBJ2-2	NA	TGTGCCAGCAGCCTAATTCCTATAGCGGTCGCGAACACCGGGGAGCTGTTTTTT	CASSLIPIAVANTGELFF
TRBV5-1	NA	TRBJ1-4	TRBD1	TGCGCCAGCAGCTGGACGACAGGGCATAATGAAAAACTGTTTTTT	CASSWTTGHNEKLFF
TRBV5-6	NA	TRBJ1-2	NA	TGTGCCAGCAGACCCACAGGGTTCGGTGGCTACACCTTC	CASRPTGFGGYTF
TRBV4-2	NA	TRBJ1-1	NA	TGTGCCAGCAGCCCAGGGCAGTTAAACACTGAAGCTTTCTTT	CASSPGQLNTEAFF
TRBV7-8	NA	TRBJ2-1	NA	TGTGCCAGCGCGCAGGGGAGCTCCTACAATGAGCAGTTCTTC	CASAQGSSYNEQFF
TRBV19	NA	TRBJ2-7	NA	TGTGCCAGTAGTATAAGGCGCGGGTCCTACGAGCAGTACTTC	CASSIRRGSYEQYF
TRBV5-1	few	TRBJ1-4	NA	TGCGCCAGCAGCTTGGGGGACCGGAGGGGCACAACTAATGAAAAACTGTTTTTT	CASSLGDRRGTTNEKLFF
TRBV19	NA	TRBJ2-5	NA	TGTGCCAGTAGTATAGCAGGTAGTTCAGAGACCCAGTACTTC	CASSIAGSSETQYF
TRBV27	NA	TRBJ2-7	NA	TGTGCCAGCAGTTTTAGGCCAGGGTCCTACGAGCAGTACTTC	CASSFRPGSYEQYF
TRBV5-1	NA	TRBJ1-2	TRBD1	TGCGCCAGCAGTCGAGACCCGGGACAGGGGGACAACTATGGCTACACCTTC	CASSRDPGQGDNYGYTF
TRBV19	NA	TRBJ1-5	NA	TGTGCCAGTACCCAATCGAGTTGGGGGCCCCAGCATTTT	CASTQSSWGPQHF
TRBV4-2	NA	TRBJ2-2	NA	TGTGCCAGCAGCCAAGGTCAAGGGAGCACCGGGGAGCTGTTTTTT	CASSQGQGSTGELFF
TRBV19	NA	TRBJ2-2	NA	TGTGCCAGTAGCCCATTGGGGGAGACCGGGGAGCTGTTTTTT	CASSPLGETGELFF
TRBV19	NA	TRBJ2-7	NA	TGTGCCAGTAGTATAGGTGTAAGTATCGAGCAGTACTTC	CASSIGVSIEQYF
TRBV19	NA	TRBJ2-3	TRBD2	TGTGCCAGTAGTATTGGGACTAGAGCCACAGATACGCAGTATTTT	CASSIGTRATDTQYF
TRBV5-1	NA	TRBJ2-1	NA	TGCGCCAGCAGCTTGGCCTTGGGGAATGAGCAGTTCTTC	CASSLALGNEQFF
TRBV19	NA	TRBJ1-6	TRBD1	TGTGCCAGTAGTCGACAGGGTGATTATAATTCACCCCTCCACTTT	CASSRQGDYNSPLHF
TRBV6-5	NA	TRBJ1-4	TRBD1	TGTGCCAGCACTAGAGGACAGGTCGCTGAAAAACTGTTTTTT	CASTRGQVAEKLFF
TRBV28	NA	TRBJ1-2	TRBD1	TGTGCCAGCAGTTCAGACAGGGGGGGAAACTATGGCTACACCTTC	CASSSDRGGNYGYTF
TRBV19	NA	TRBJ1-1	NA	TGTGCCAGTAACCAGGAGAACACTGAAGCTTTCTTT	CASNQENTEAFF
TRBV19	once	TRBJ1-2	TRBD1	TGTGCCAGTAGTACAGACAGGGCGCCCTATGGCTACACCTTC	CASSTDRAPYGYTF
TRBV27	NA	TRBJ2-7	NA	TGTGCCAGCAGTTTGTCGTTTGGGAACGAGCAGTACTTC	CASSLSFGNEQYF
TRBV5-6	few	TRBJ2-7	TRBD1	TGTGCCAGCAGCTTGTTCGGGACAGGAATATCCTACGAGCAGTACTTC	CASSLFGTGISYEQYF
TRBV6-2/TRBV6-3	once	TRBJ1-2	NA	TGTGCCAGCAGTATCGGACTGAACTATGGCTACACCTTC	CASSIGLNYGYTF
TRBV19	NA	TRBJ1-2	TRBD1	TGTGCCAGTAGTGCGTTTACAGGGGGAAACTATGGCTACACCTTC	CASSAFTGGNYGYTF
TRBV5-1	NA	TRBJ2-5	NA	TGCGCCAGCAGCTCCACGCGCACAGGAACGGTAGGAGAGACCCAGTACTTC	CASSSTRTGTVGETQYF
TRBV18	NA	TRBJ2-3	TRBD2	TGTGCCAGCTCACCACGACTAGCGAGCACAGATACGCAGTATTTT	CASSPRLASTDTQYF
TRBV4-2	NA	TRBJ1-1	NA	TGTGCCAGCAGACGGCGGGGGGACACGCAGAACACTGAAGCTTTCTTT	CASRRRGDTQNTEAFF
TRBV6-5	NA	TRBJ1-1	NA	TGTGCCAGCCGACAGACACAGTTGAACACTGAAGCTTTCTTT	CASRQTQLNTEAFF
TRBV7-2	NA	TRBJ1-2	TRBD1	TGTGCCAGCACCCCGGGAGGGGGCGACTATGGCTACACCTTC	CASTPGGGDYGYTF
TRBV12-3/TRBV12-4	NA	TRBJ1-1	NA	TGTGCCAGCAGTTTCGACAACACTGAAGCTTTCTTT	CASSFDNTEAFF
TRBV6-4	NA	TRBJ2-1	NA	TGTGCCAGCAGTGATGTCCCTGGGGGAACAAATGAGCAGTTCTTC	CASSDVPGGTNEQFF
TRBV6-5	NA	TRBJ1-3	NA	TGTGCCAGCAGTCCAACTCTAAACTCTGGAAACACCATATATTTT	CASSPTLNSGNTIYF
TRBV24-1	NA	TRBJ1-2	TRBD1	TGTGCCACCAGTGACTCGACAGGGTATGGCTACACCTTC	CATSDSTGYGYTF
TRBV6-5	NA	TRBJ1-1	TRBD1	TGTGCCAGCGGCCAGGGGGGGAACACTGAAGCTTTCTTT	CASGQGGNTEAFF
TRBV19	NA	TRBJ1-1	NA	TGTGCCAGTAGTCGCTCGGGGGCCAACACTGAAGCTTTCTTT	CASSRSGANTEAFF
TRBV6-2/TRBV6-3	NA	TRBJ1-2	NA	TGTGCCAGCAGCACAGGAGGCAACTATGGCTACACCTTC	CASSTGGNYGYTF
TRBV19	NA	TRBJ1-4	NA	TGTGCCAGTCGGATGGGTTCAGATGAAAAACTGTTTTTT	CASRMGSDEKLFF
TRBV4-2	NA	TRBJ2-1	TRBD2	TGTGCCAGCAGCCCCGCCGGACTAGCGGGGGGGCACAATGAGCAGTTCTTC	CASSPAGLAGGHNEQFF
TRBV19	NA	TRBJ1-1	NA	TGTGCCAGTACGGAACTTGGGGGATCAAACACTGAAGCTTTCTTT	CASTELGGSNTEAFF
TRBV5-4	NA	TRBJ1-2	TRBD1	TGTGCCAGCAGCCCGAGAGGGGGCTACTATGGCTACACCTTC	CASSPRGGYYGYTF
TRBV29-1	NA	TRBJ2-7	NA	TGCAGCGTTGATGGGGAGAAGCGGAAACCCTACGAGCAGTACTTC	CSVDGEKRKPYEQYF
TRBV30	NA	TRBJ1-2	NA	TGTGCGGACGGCGACCAGCTGGGTGGCTACACCTTC	CADGDQLGGYTF
TRBV2	NA	TRBJ1-1	NA	TGTGCCAGCAGTGAAGGACAGATTGAAGCTTTCTTT	CASSEGQIEAFF
TRBV18	NA	TRBJ2-7	TRBD1	TGTGCCAGCTCAACGGGACAGGGAAGTAGCGAGCAGTACTTC	CASSTGQGSSEQYF
TRBV18	NA	TRBJ2-5	NA	TGTGCCAGCTCACCATGGCCCCTCACTAGTCCCCAAGAGACCCAGTACTTC	CASSPWPLTSPQETQYF
TRBV4-2	NA	TRBJ2-1	TRBD2	TGTGCCAGCAGCCAAGATCCGCCAAGCGGGGGGTTTTACAATGAGCAGTTCTTC	CASSQDPPSGGFYNEQFF
TRBV4-2	NA	TRBJ1-5	TRBD1	TGTGCCAGCAGCCAGGGGACAGGGGGGAGTTGGCAGCCCCAGCATTTT	CASSQGTGGSWQPQHF
TRBV5-6	NA	TRBJ1-2	TRBD1	TGTGCCAGCAGCTTGTCATATATCGAGGGGGCGCGAGGCTACACCTTC	CASSLSYIEGARGYTF
TRBV5-1	NA	TRBJ2-7	NA	TGCGCCAGCAGCTTGGCCAGTTCGGGAAGCTCCTACGAGCAGTACTTC	CASSLASSGSSYEQYF
TRBV5-1	NA	TRBJ1-5	TRBD1	TGCGCCAGCAGCTTGGGAGGGGACAGAAAGCAGCCCCAGCATTTT	CASSLGGDRKQPQHF
TRBV4-1	NA	TRBJ1-1	TRBD1	TGCGCCAGCAGCCGGGACAGGGTGAACACTGAAGCTTTCTTT	CASSRDRVNTEAFF